The 23 T cell receptor beta chains given below trace back to one sample, sequenced in a study of blood T cell repertoires in COVID-19. The table came from immunoSEQ multiplex PCR; TCRdb's copy has only in-frame clones and leaves some out. Altogether approximately 190,000 clones are present, about four fifths being singletons, with the ten largest covering about 6%. Input material: peripheral blood. The receptors originated from a woman between 40 and 50 years old with acute or convalescent COVID-19.

The V and J genes are TRBV7-9 and TRBJ2-5; TRBD2 is a possible D gene (5 bases). This CDR3 comprises 14 residues. V lost 3 bases and J lost 5, with 13 bases in between. CDR1 is SEHNR and CDR2 is FQNEAQ in the germline V gene (reference sequence). Here the CDR3 DNA reads TGTGCCAGCAGCTTTTCAATGGAGGTTGAGACCCAGTACTTC. Translating it yields CASSFSMEVETQYF.

Relative to its sample, this clone is medium-sized (0.01 to 0.1%). This sequence joins TRBV19 and TRBJ2-3; the match to TRBD1 covers 7 bases. The germline V gene has CDR1 LNHDA and CDR2 SQIVND (reference sequence). The CDR3 is 15 residues long. With V trimmed by 2 bases and J by 4 bases, 6 bases remained unmatched. Here the CDR3 reads CASSIIDRVADTQYF. The CDR3 DNA sequence: TGTGCCAGTAGTATAATCGACAGGGTTGCAGATACGCAGTATTTT.

The chain combines TRBV28 with TRBJ1-1; possible D gene TRBD1, 5 bases. This CDR3 spans 11 amino acids. The V gene's germline CDR1 is MDHEN and CDR2 SYDVKM. V was pared by 7 bases and J by 4 bases, with 7 bases between. CDR3: CASKGFTEAFF. Here the CDR3 DNA reads TGTGCCAGCAAGGGGTTCACTGAAGCTTTCTTT. Full variable domain (rest looked up from reference TRBV28 and TRBJ1-1): DVKVTQSSRYLVKRTGEKVFLECVQDMDHENMFWYRQDPGLGLRLIYFSYDVKMKEKGDIPEGYSVSREKKERFSLILESASTNQTSMYLCASKGFTEAFFGQGTRLTVV.

A few counts support this clone. The chain recombines TRBV20-1 with TRBJ2-5; TRBD2 matches 8 bases. This CDR3 is 15 amino acids long. Germline values: CDR1 DFQATT, CDR2 SNEGSKA (reference sequence). With 3 bases clipped from V and 4 bases from J, the junction kept 10 bases outside the gene matches. CDR3 sequence reads: CSASASGSRGETQYF. In DNA, the CDR3 is TGCAGTGCTAGTGCCAGCGGGAGTCGAGGAGAGACCCAGTACTTC.

CDR3 DNA sequence: TGCGCCAGCAGCTTCAGCCAGGGGGTCGACTATGGCTACACCTTC. Protein sequence: CASSFSQGVDYGYTF. The genes are TRBV5-1 and TRBJ1-2, with 7 bases matching TRBD1. J lost 3 bases, V lost 2 bases, and 7 bases had no gene match. This CDR3 region has 15 residues. Germline values: CDR1 SGHRS, CDR2 YFSETQ.

This clone was seen only a few times. This chain joins TRBV24-1 and TRBJ2-7; no firm D call. CDR1 and CDR2 (germline): KGHDR, SFDVKD. This CDR3 spans 13 amino acids. The V end lost 5 bases, the J end lost 2 bases, and 9 bases lay between the germline ends. DNA for the CDR3: TGTGCCACCAGTGCGGCGGATACCTACGAGCAGTACTTC. This sequence encodes CATSAADTYEQYF.

The chain joins TRBV7-9 to TRBJ2-7; TRBD1 matches at 12 bases. The germline gives CDR1 SEHNR, CDR2 FQNEAQ (reference sequence). This CDR3 is 15 amino acids long. Losses at the gene ends were 4 bases for V and 4 bases for J; bases not matched to a gene: 5. CDR3 bases: TGTGCCAGCAGCTCGGGACAGGGGGCAGGTTACGAGCAGTACTTC. This encodes CASSSGQGAGYEQYF.

The chain recombines TRBV14 with TRBJ1-2; 9 positions agree with TRBD1. CDR3 size: 16 residues. Per germline, CDR1 SGHDN and CDR2 FVKESK. Trimming at V came to 0 bases and at J to 8 bases, leaving 10 bases not matched to a gene. The CDR3 DNA sequence: TGTGCCAGCAGCCAAGACTACAGGGGGCGGTTACGGGGCTACACCTTC. This translates into CASSQDYRGRLRGYTF.

The J gene is TRBJ1-5, the V gene TRBV2; 8 bases match TRBD1. The CDR3 has 16 amino acids. CDR1 and CDR2 (germline): SNHLY, FYNNEI. The ends lost 1 base at V and 7 bases at J; junction bases unmatched: 9. CDR3 DNA: TGTGCCAGCAGTGAAGGTTTCACAGGGGGGGGGCAGCCCCAGCATTTT. Translated, it gives CASSEGFTGGGQPQHF.

The chain employs TRBV6-1 and TRBJ2-5, with 9 bases lining up with TRBD2. Trimming cost V 1 base and J 5 bases; bases outside gene matches: 5. Per the germline V gene, CDR1 is MNHNS and CDR2 is SASEGT. This CDR3 has 15 amino acids. In DNA form, the CDR3 reads TGTGCCAGCAGTGAAGTAGGGACTAGCCTCGAGACCCAGTACTTC. Protein product: CASSEVGTSLETQYF.

This clone occurred a few times. The rearrangement uses TRBV28 and TRBJ1-2; 7 bases agree with TRBD1. The germline V gene has CDR1 MDHEN and CDR2 SYDVKM. The length of the CDR3 is 15 residues. The trim removed 6 bases at V and 8 bases at J, leaving 15 bases unmatched. The CDR3 loop is CASRGRQGRHRGYTF. In DNA, the CDR3 is TGTGCCAGCAGAGGTCGACAGGGCAGGCACCGCGGCTACACCTTC.

The genes are TRBV5-5 and TRBJ2-3; a weak D match, TRBD1 (5 bases). Germline V gene lookup returns CDR1 SGHKS and CDR2 YYEKEE (reference sequence). CDR3 size: 12 residues. Deletions cut 5 bases from V and 5 bases from J, with 9 bases between. As DNA, the CDR3 is TGTGCCAGCAGTCCAAGGGGAGATACGCAGTATTTT. Its translation is CASSPRGDTQYF.

The genes are TRBV5-8 and TRBJ2-5; 7 bases map to TRBD2. CDR1 and CDR2 from the germline V gene are SGHTS and YDEGEE. Trimming at V came to 6 bases and at J to 5 bases, leaving 16 bases not matched to a gene. The CDR3 loop spans 16 amino acids. The CDR3 coding sequence is TGTGCCAGCAAGCCCGCCGGTACAGCGGGGTGGGAGACCCAGTACTTC. This encodes CASKPAGTAGWETQYF.

The rearrangement links TRBV5-5 to TRBJ2-1; 11 bases match TRBD2. The CDR3 spans 17 residues. The ends lost 4 bases at V and 5 bases at J; junction bases unmatched: 11. Germline V gene sequence: CDR1 SGHKS, CDR2 YYEKEE (reference sequence). CDR3 in amino acids: CASSPGTSGRVNNEQFF. CDR3 nucleotides: TGTGCCAGCAGCCCCGGGACTAGCGGACGAGTAAACAATGAGCAGTTCTTC.

The DNA of the CDR3 is TGCGCCAGCAGCTTGGTGGGGAGGGAGCAAGAGACCCAGTACTTC. This encodes CASSLVGREQETQYF. The chain couples TRBV5-1 to TRBJ2-5; TRBD2 aligns across 7 bases. The CDR3 totals 15 residues. The ends lost 0 bases at V and 2 bases at J; junction bases unmatched: 4. CDR1 and CDR2 (germline): SGHRS, YFSETQ.

There are a few counts of this clone. The chain is built from TRBV3-1 (or the pseudogene TRBV3-2) and TRBJ2-6; unclear D gene. The CDR3 has 15 amino acids. The V end lost 3 bases, the J end lost 1 base, and 7 bases lay between the germline ends. Germline CDR1 LGHDT, CDR2 YNNKEL (reference sequence). Here the CDR3 DNA reads TGTGCCAGCAGCCATCACTTGTCTGGGGCCAACGTCCTGACTTTC. This encodes CASSHHLSGANVLTF.

This chain uses TRBV6-5 with TRBJ2-7; D might be TRBD2 (6 bases). V was shortened by 9 bases and J by 2 bases, with 14 bases between the two germline ends. This CDR3 is 13 amino acids long. In germline, CDR1 is MNHEY, CDR2 SVGAGI. DNA of the CDR3: TGTGCCAGTACGCGGGGCAGACCCTACGAGCAGTACTTC. This encodes CASTRGRPYEQYF.

The rearrangement joins TRBV15 to TRBJ2-5; 8 bases map to TRBD1. The germline CDR1 and CDR2 sequences are LNHNV and YYDKDF (reference sequence). The CDR3 is 14 amino acids. V was pared by 1 base and J by 4 bases, with 2 bases of the junction left unmatched. The CDR3 protein is CATSRGTGGETQYF. CDR3 sequence (DNA): TGTGCCACCAGCAGAGGAACAGGGGGAGAGACCCAGTACTTC.

V and J are TRBV9 and TRBJ2-5; no reliable D call. Germline V gene sequence: CDR1 SGDLS, CDR2 YYNGEE. The V and J ends lost 0 bases and 1 base respectively, with 13 bases between them. This CDR3 is 16 amino acids long. The CDR3 reads CASSVVGIPSQETQYF. Written as DNA, the CDR3 is TGTGCCAGCAGCGTAGTAGGCATCCCTAGCCAAGAGACCCAGTACTTC.

This chain uses TRBV2 with TRBJ1-5; D not resolved. Trimming pared 3 bases from V and 9 bases from J, leaving 9 bases between. This CDR3 has 12 residues. Per germline, CDR1 SNHLY and CDR2 FYNNEI. DNA for the CDR3: TGTGCCAGCAGTGAGGCCGAGGTGCCCCAGCATTTT. Its protein is CASSEAEVPQHF.

The V call is TRBV2, the J call TRBJ1-2; D is unclear. The V end was cut by 5 bases, the J end by 7 bases, with 17 bases between. Germline V CDR1 and CDR2: SNHLY, FYNNEI. CDR3 size: 14 residues. Here the CDR3 DNA reads TGTGCCAGCAGTCCCGACTGGATTCGTGCTGGCTACACCTTC. It is translated as CASSPDWIRAGYTF.

The CDR3 is CASSSLLKVGTGLETQYF. The CDR3 bases are TGTGCCAGCAGCTCCCTACTAAAAGTAGGGACAGGCCTAGAGACCCAGTACTTC. The V call is TRBV21-1, the J call TRBJ2-5; TRBD1 was called by the table and not checked on the DNA. TRBV21-1 is an annotated pseudogene. This CDR3 is built from 18 residues.

The rearrangement joins TRBV19 to TRBJ2-1; no reliable D call. V was trimmed by 7 bases and J by 4 bases, leaving 14 bases between them. Germline loops: CDR1 LNHDA, CDR2 SQIVND (reference sequence). The CDR3 covers 14 residues. In DNA, the CDR3 is TGTGCCAGTACCCCCCTAGGCGTATACAATGAGCAGTTCTTC. Amino acid sequence: CASTPLGVYNEQFF. Filled out from reference TRBV19 and TRBJ2-1, the complete variable domain reads DGGITQSPKYLFRKEGQNVTLSCEQNLNHDAMYWYRQDPGQGLRLIYYSQIVNDFQKGDIAEGYSVSREKKESFPLTVTSAQKNPTAFYLCASTPLGVYNEQFFGPGTRLTVL.